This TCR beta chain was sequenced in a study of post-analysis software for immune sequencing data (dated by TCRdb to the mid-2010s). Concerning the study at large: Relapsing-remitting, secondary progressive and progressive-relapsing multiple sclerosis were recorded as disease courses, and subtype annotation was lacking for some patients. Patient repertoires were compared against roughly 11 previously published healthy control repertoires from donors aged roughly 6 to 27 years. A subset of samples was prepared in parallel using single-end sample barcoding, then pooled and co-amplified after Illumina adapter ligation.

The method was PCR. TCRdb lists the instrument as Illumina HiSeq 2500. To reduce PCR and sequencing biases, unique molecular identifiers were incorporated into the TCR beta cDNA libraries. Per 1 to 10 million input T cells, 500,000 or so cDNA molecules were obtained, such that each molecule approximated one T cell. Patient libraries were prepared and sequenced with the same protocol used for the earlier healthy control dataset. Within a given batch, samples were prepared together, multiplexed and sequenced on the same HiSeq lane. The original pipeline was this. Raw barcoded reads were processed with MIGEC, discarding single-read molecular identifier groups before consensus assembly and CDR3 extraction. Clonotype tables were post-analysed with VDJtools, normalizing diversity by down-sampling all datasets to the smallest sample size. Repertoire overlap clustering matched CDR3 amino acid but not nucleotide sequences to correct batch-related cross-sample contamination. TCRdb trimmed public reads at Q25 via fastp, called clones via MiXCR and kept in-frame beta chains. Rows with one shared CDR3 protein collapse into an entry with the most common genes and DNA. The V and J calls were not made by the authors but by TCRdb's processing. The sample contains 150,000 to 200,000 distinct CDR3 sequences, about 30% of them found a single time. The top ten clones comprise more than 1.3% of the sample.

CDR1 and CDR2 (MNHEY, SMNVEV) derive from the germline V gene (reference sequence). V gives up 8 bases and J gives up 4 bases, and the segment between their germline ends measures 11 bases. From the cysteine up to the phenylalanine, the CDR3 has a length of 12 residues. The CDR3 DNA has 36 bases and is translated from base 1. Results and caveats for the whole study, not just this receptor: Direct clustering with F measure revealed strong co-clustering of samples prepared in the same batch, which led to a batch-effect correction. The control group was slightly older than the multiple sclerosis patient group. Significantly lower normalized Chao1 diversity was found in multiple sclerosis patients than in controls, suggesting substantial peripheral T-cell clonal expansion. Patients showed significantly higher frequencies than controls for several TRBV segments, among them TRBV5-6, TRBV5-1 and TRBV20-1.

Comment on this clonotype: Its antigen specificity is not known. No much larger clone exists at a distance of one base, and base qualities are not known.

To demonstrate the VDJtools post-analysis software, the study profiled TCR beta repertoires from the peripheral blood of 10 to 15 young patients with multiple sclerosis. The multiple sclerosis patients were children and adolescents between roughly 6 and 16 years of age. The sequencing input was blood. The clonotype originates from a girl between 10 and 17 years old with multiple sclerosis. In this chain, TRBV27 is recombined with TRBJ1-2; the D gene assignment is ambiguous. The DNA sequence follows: TGTGCCAGCGGGTTGGGTAGCTATGGCTACACCTTC. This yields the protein CASGLGSYGYTF.